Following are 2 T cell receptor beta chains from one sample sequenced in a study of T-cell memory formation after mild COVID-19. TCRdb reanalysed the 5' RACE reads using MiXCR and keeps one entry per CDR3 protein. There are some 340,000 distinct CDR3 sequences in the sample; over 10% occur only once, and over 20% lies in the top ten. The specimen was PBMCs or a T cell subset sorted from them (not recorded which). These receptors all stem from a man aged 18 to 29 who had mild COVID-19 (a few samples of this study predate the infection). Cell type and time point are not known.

CDR3 loop: CASSYGIPNEKLFF. The CDR3 nucleotides are TGTGCCAGCAGTTACGGGATTCCCAATGAAAAACTGTTTTTT. V usage is TRBV6-6 and J usage is TRBJ1-4; D is uncertain. Trimming took off 2 bases at V and 5 bases at J, with 9 bases between the two ends. Per germline, CDR1 MNHNY and CDR2 SVGAGI (reference sequence). The CDR3 runs to 14 residues.

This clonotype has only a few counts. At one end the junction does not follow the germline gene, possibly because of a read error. CDR3 residues: CASSSDLGSYNEQFF. The CDR3 DNA reads TGTGCTAGCAGCTCAGACTTGGGCTCCTACAATGAGCAGTTCTTC. The gene calls are TRBV7-7 and TRBJ2-1; no clear D gene. CDR1 is SSHAT and CDR2 is FNYEAQ in the germline V gene (reference sequence). There are 15 residues in the CDR3.